The present entry profiles one T cell receptor (beta chain) with its context. This clone's antigen is unknown. One base away there is no much larger clone; base qualities are not given. This sample was taken from a study of T-cell reconstitution after alpha-beta-depleted transplantation in children (TCRdb year 2016). As for the study more broadly: Using TCR repertoire profiling, the study followed T-cell immune reconstitution in a quantitative way in children after TCRalphabeta/CD19-depleted allogeneic hematopoietic cell transplantation. Points the paper makes about the study in general: Over the following months the frequencies of hyperexpanded clones went down, and after one year T-cell counts and TCRbeta diversity were mostly credited to newly produced T cells. Apparently early alphabetaT-cell count recovery about two months after transplant reportedly relied on only several hundred rapidly expanded clones derived from non-depleted graft cells. In some patients, high TCRbeta diversity at day 60 was attributed to recipient T cells and intrathymic progenitors that had survived conditioning.

In light of the paper, this sample's treatment or condition label describes: allogeneic hematopoietic cell transplantation with graft depleted of TCRalphabeta T cells and CD19 B cells. Transplant recipients were children who received TCRalphabeta/CD19-depleted allogeneic hematopoietic cell grafts. The CDR3 numbers 15 residues from cysteine through phenylalanine. Only the CDR3 DNA is retained, 45 bases long and in frame from the first base. V sheds 3 bases and J sheds 1 base, leaving 12 bases between their ends. From the germline V gene, CDR1 is SGDLS and CDR2 is YYNGEE. Library creation used PCR. Sequenced using an Illumina HiSeq 2500. TCR libraries were prepared with molecular barcoding, using unique molecular identifiers to normalize TCRbeta repertoire quantification. TCRdb cleaned the public reads at Q25 with fastp, built clones with MiXCR and kept in-frame beta chains. Every CDR3 protein is listed once, alongside the most common genes and DNA of its rows. This sample lists about 420,000 distinct CDR3 sequences; around 15% were detected once. Just under 30% of the sample is held by the ten biggest clonotypes.

This sequence uses TRBV9 and TRBJ2-3; TRBD2 might be the D gene, on 6 matching bases. This clonotype originated in a boy less than two years old who had a stem cell transplant for Wiskott-Aldrich syndrome, so the T cells may come from the graft donor. Here the sequenced sample was PBMCs, mostly from graft donor cells, taken 360 days after TCRalphabeta/CD19-depleted stem cell transplant. The bases are TGTGCCAGCAGCGGTAGCGGAATGGGCACAGATACGCAGTATTTT. This codes for CASSGSGMGTDTQYF.